A single sample is the source of the 30 T cell receptor beta chains below, sequenced in a study of T-cell reconstitution after alpha-beta-depleted transplantation in children. A library of TCRbeta sequences, prepared with unique molecular identifiers, was generated. TCRdb used MiXCR to reprocess the PCR reads, holding one entry per CDR3 protein. The sample includes 500,000 to 600,000 distinct CDR3 sequences, 30% to 35% of them seen just once. The sequenced sample was PBMCs from the stem cell graft donor, obtained from the stem cell graft. The receptors stem from a human donor who donated a stem cell graft to a child with aplastic anemia.

This clonotype turned up a few times. This rearrangement joins TRBV15 to TRBJ2-1; 14 bases are shared with TRBD2. The J segment lost 6 bases and the V segment lost 3 bases, leaving 7 bases of the junction unmatched. Germline values: CDR1 LNHNV, CDR2 YYDKDF (reference sequence). This CDR3 comprises 17 residues. CDR3 bases: TGTGCCACCAGCAGCAGACTAGCGGGAGGGGTTGGCAATGAGCAGTTCTTC. Translating it yields CATSSRLAGGVGNEQFF.

This clonotype was recorded many times. The rearrangement joins TRBV7-2 to TRBJ1-5, with a tentative D call TRBD1 (6 bases). From germline, CDR1 is SGHTA and CDR2 FQGNSA. This CDR3 contains 13 residues. V was cut by 5 bases and J by 7 bases, with 12 bases left in between. The CDR3 reads CASSPRGDQPQHF. The CDR3 DNA sequence: TGTGCCAGCAGCCCTAGGGGGGACCAGCCCCAGCATTTT.

The chain joins TRBV9 to TRBJ2-1; D is tentatively TRBD1 or TRBD2 (5 bases each). Germline-derived CDR1 and CDR2 are SGDLS and YYNGEE. The CDR3 sequence is 15 residues long. Trimming cost V 2 bases and J 4 bases, with 13 bases left between them. The CDR3 protein is CASSVQGGPYNEQFF. The CDR3 bases are TGTGCCAGCAGCGTTCAGGGCGGGCCGTACAATGAGCAGTTCTTC.

The chain is built from TRBV6-2 or TRBV6-3 and TRBJ2-3; 14 bases agree with TRBD2. The CDR3 is made up of 16 amino acids. CDR1 and CDR2 (germline): MNHEY, SVGEGT. With 4 bases clipped from V and 6 bases from J, the junction kept 6 bases outside the gene matches. CDR3 loop: CASSFPTSGRADTQYF. CDR3 nucleotide sequence: TGTGCCAGCAGTTTCCCGACTAGCGGGAGGGCGGATACGCAGTATTTT.

This chain uses TRBV3-1 with TRBJ1-5; 7 positions match TRBD1. The germline V gene has CDR1 LGHDT and CDR2 YNNKEL (reference sequence). The CDR3 totals 15 residues. V lost 3 bases to trimming and J lost 2 bases; unmatched junction nucleotides: 4. The CDR3 DNA reads as TGTGCCAGCAGCCATTCCGACAGGGGCAATCAGCCCCAGCATTTT. Translation: CASSHSDRGNQPQHF.

This clonotype has just a few counts. This chain uses TRBV4-2 with TRBJ2-7; 7 bases agree with TRBD1. V lost 1 base to trimming and J lost 4 bases; unmatched junction nucleotides: 4. The CDR3 runs to 14 residues. The germline gives CDR1 LGHNA, CDR2 YNFKEQ. CDR3 in amino acids: CASSQASQGYEQYF. The CDR3 DNA is TGTGCCAGCAGCCAAGCCTCACAGGGGTACGAGCAGTACTTC.

This rearrangement joins TRBV6-2 or TRBV6-3 to TRBJ2-7, with 12 bases lining up with TRBD1. With V trimmed by 2 bases and J by 6 bases, 17 bases remained unmatched. The CDR3 extends over 19 amino acids. Germline assignment: CDR1 MNHEY and CDR2 SVGEGT. CDR3 protein: CASSYQRRWDRGLGAEQYF. In DNA, the CDR3 is TGTGCCAGCAGTTACCAGCGTCGGTGGGACAGGGGGCTCGGGGCCGAGCAGTACTTC.

The V gene is TRBV28, the J gene TRBJ1-1, with TRBD1 matching over 7 bases. The CDR3 sequence is 15 residues long. CDR1 is MDHEN and CDR2 is SYDVKM in the germline V gene. V lost 4 bases, J lost 5 bases, and 10 bases stayed unmatched. The CDR3 DNA reads as TGTGCCAGCAGTTCACTTACAGGGGATCGGACTGAAGCTTTCTTT. Its translation is CASSSLTGDRTEAFF.

V is TRBV28 and J is TRBJ2-7; D gene unclear. The germline CDR1 and CDR2 sequences are MDHEN and SYDVKM. The CDR3 covers 12 residues. V lost 7 bases to trimming and J lost 3 bases, with 10 bases between them. The CDR3 loop reads CASNGVGYEQYF. CDR3 sequence (DNA): TGTGCCAGCAATGGGGTAGGCTACGAGCAGTACTTC.

The chain carries TRBV12-3 or TRBV12-4 and TRBJ2-6; D remains unclear. V was shortened by 6 bases and J by 2 bases, with 11 bases between the two germline ends. There are 15 residues in the CDR3. CDR3 DNA: TGTGCCAGCAGCCGCATCGAGGCTGGGGCCAACGTCCTGACTTTC. It specifies CASSRIEAGANVLTF.

The chain employs TRBV6-5 and TRBJ1-2; the D gene is possibly TRBD1 (5 bases). CDR1 is MNHEY and CDR2 is SVGAGI in the germline V gene. V lost 2 bases, J lost 2 bases, and 15 bases lay in between. CDR3 size: 16 residues. Here the CDR3 DNA reads TGTGCCAGCAGTTACAGGGGCCAGCGAACGAACTATGGCTACACCTTC. It specifies CASSYRGQRTNYGYTF.

The genes are TRBV3-1 and TRBJ2-1, with 14 bases fitting TRBD2. Germline assignment: CDR1 LGHDT and CDR2 YNNKEL (reference sequence). The junction had 13 bases not matched to a gene; V was cut back by 10 bases and J by 2 bases. The CDR3 loop spans 18 amino acids. CDR3 bases: TGTGCCATCTGGCCCGGGACTAGCGGGAGAAGCACCTACAATGAGCAGTTCTTC. As protein: CAIWPGTSGRSTYNEQFF.

The table lists this clonotype with a few counts. The chain combines TRBV4-3 with TRBJ1-2; TRBD1 matches at 7 bases. With V trimmed by 3 bases and J by 8 bases, 6 bases remained unmatched. Looked up from germline, CDR1 is LGHNA and CDR2 is YSLEER. The CDR3 sequence is 13 residues long. CDR3 DNA sequence: TGCGCCAGCAGCCAGGGAGGGGGCGGAGGCTACACCTTC. It translates to CASSQGGGGGYTF.

This chain uses TRBV9 with TRBJ1-5; D uncertain. Germline CDR1 reads SGDLS; CDR2 reads YYNGEE. V was shortened by 2 bases and J by 7 bases, with 10 bases between the two germline ends. The CDR3 has 13 amino acids. The CDR3 nucleotides are TGTGCCAGCAGCGTGGAGCCGACACAGCCCCAGCATTTT. This sequence encodes CASSVEPTQPQHF. Using reference TRBV9 and TRBJ1-5 for the parts outside the CDR3, the full variable domain is DSGVTQTPKHLITATGQRVTLRCSPRSGDLSVYWYQQSLDQGLQFLIQYYNGEERAKGNILERFSAQQFPDLHSELNLSSLELGDSALYFCASSVEPTQPQHFGDGTRLSIL.

This rearrangement joins TRBV15 to TRBJ2-1, with 9 bases that match TRBD2. CDR3 length: 16 residues. CDR1 and CDR2 from the germline V gene are LNHNV and YYDKDF (reference sequence). Germline trimming cut 3 bases from V and 4 bases from J; bases unmatched to any gene: 7. CDR3 bases: TGTGCCACCAGCAGGGTTGCTAGCGGGGTTTACAATGAGCAGTTCTTC. Translated: CATSRVASGVYNEQFF.

This rearrangement joins TRBV7-9 to TRBJ2-5, with D tentatively TRBD2 (6 bases). The CDR3 spans 14 residues. The V and J ends lost 4 bases and 2 bases respectively, with 11 bases between them. CDR1 is SEHNR, CDR2 FQNEAQ, per germline (reference sequence). CDR3 in amino acids: CASSSSGLQETQYF. CDR3 bases: TGTGCCAGCAGCTCCTCGGGACTTCAAGAGACCCAGTACTTC. Filled out from reference TRBV7-9 and TRBJ2-5, the complete variable domain reads DTGVSQNPRHKITKRGQNVTFRCDPISEHNRLYWYRQTLGQGPEFLTYFQNEAQLEKSRLLSDRFSAERPKGSFSTLEIQRTEQGDSAMYLCASSSSGLQETQYFGPGTRLLVL.

In this sample, this clonotype turned up a few times. The chain uses TRBV29-1 and TRBJ1-1, with 9 bases aligning to TRBD1. Germline CDR1 is SQVTM and CDR2 is ANQGSEA. J lost 0 bases, V lost 6 bases, and 11 bases had no gene match. The CDR3 contains 16 residues. CDR3: CSVASGTGTMNTEAFF. Here the CDR3 DNA reads TGCAGCGTCGCATCCGGGACAGGGACTATGAACACTGAAGCTTTCTTT.

The J gene is TRBJ1-3, the V gene TRBV4-3; 7 bases are shared with TRBD1. This CDR3 has 16 amino acids. Per germline, CDR1 LGHNA and CDR2 YSLEER. Germline trimming cut 1 base from V and 1 base from J; bases unmatched to any gene: 4. The CDR3 nucleotides read TGCGCCAGCAGCCAAGTACAGGGGTCTTCTGGAAACACCATATATTTT. Residues: CASSQVQGSSGNTIYF.

The gene calls are TRBV30 and TRBJ2-2, with TRBD1 matching over 9 bases. This CDR3 contains 15 residues. Looked up from germline, CDR1 is GTSNPN and CDR2 is SVGIG (reference sequence). V was pared by 4 bases and J by 6 bases, with 9 bases of the junction left unmatched. CDR3 sequence reads: CAWTSGQGYAGELFF. The CDR3, as DNA: TGTGCCTGGACCTCCGGACAGGGGTACGCCGGGGAGCTGTTTTTT. Filled out from reference TRBV30 and TRBJ2-2, the complete variable domain reads SQTIHQWPATLVQPVGSPLSLECTVEGTSNPNLYWYRQAAGRGLQLLFYSVGIGQISSEVPQNLSASRPQDRQFILSSKKLLLSDSGFYLCAWTSGQGYAGELFFGEGSRLTVL.

This sequence joins TRBV6-1 and TRBJ2-5, with 12 bases aligning to TRBD1. The CDR3 spans 15 residues. The J segment lost 5 bases and the V segment lost 6 bases, leaving 7 bases of the junction unmatched. CDR1 and CDR2 from the germline V gene are MNHNS and SASEGT. For the CDR3, the DNA is TGTGCCAGCAGGAGGGACAGGGGGCTGATGGAGACCCAGTACTTC. Translation gives CASRRDRGLMETQYF.

The V gene is TRBV21-1, the J gene TRBJ2-5. TRBV21-1 is a pseudogene segment. The CDR3 consists of 14 residues. The chain's CDR3 is CASSKVDTRETQYF. CDR3 DNA: TGTGCCAGCAGCAAAGTAGACACCAGAGAGACCCAGTACTTC.

J is TRBJ1-1 and V is TRBV20-1; D call uncertain. V lost 0 bases and J 1 base, leaving 9 bases between the germline ends. Germline CDR1 is DFQATT and CDR2 is SNEGSKA (reference sequence). This CDR3 has 14 amino acids. CDR3 sequence reads: CSARDSRENTEAFF. CDR3 sequence (DNA): TGCAGTGCTAGAGATTCACGGGAGAACACTGAAGCTTTCTTT.

This clonotype was detected a few times. V usage is TRBV20-1 and J usage is TRBJ2-3; 14 bases agree with TRBD2. V was clipped by 5 bases and J by 3 bases; unmatched bases: 7. The CDR3 sequence is 16 residues long. The germline gives CDR1 DFQATT, CDR2 SNEGSKA (reference sequence). In DNA, the CDR3 is TGCAGTGCTTCCCGAGGGACTAGCGGGGGAACAGATACGCAGTATTTT. Translation: CSASRGTSGGTDTQYF.

The chain couples TRBV20-1 to TRBJ2-1; 10 bases fit TRBD2. The V gene's germline CDR1 is DFQATT and CDR2 SNEGSKA (reference sequence). The CDR3 is 18 amino acids. V shed 2 bases and J 0 bases; nucleotides not matched to a gene: 10. The CDR3 DNA reads as TGCAGTGCTAGATGGAGGACTAGCGGTCCTAGCTCCTACAATGAGCAGTTCTTC. Translating gives CSARWRTSGPSSYNEQFF.

The gene calls are TRBV20-1 and TRBJ2-1; the D is unclear. V gave up 0 bases and J gave up 8 bases, with 17 bases separating them. The V gene's germline CDR1 is DFQATT and CDR2 SNEGSKA (reference sequence). There are 15 residues in the CDR3. The CDR3 DNA reads TGCAGTGCTAGAGATGAAGTCGAGCGCAGATATGAGCAGTTCTTC. Translating it yields CSARDEVERRYEQFF.

This clonotype was observed a few times. This sequence joins TRBV5-6 and TRBJ2-7; D might be TRBD2 (5 bases). This CDR3 spans 16 amino acids. Germline V gives CDR1 SGHDT, CDR2 YYEEEE. The germline V and J ends were trimmed by 3 bases and 3 bases, with 19 bases remaining between them. For the CDR3, the DNA is TGTGCCAGCAGCTCCCCGACTCCACCGGGGATCTACGAGCAGTACGTC. Amino acid sequence: CASSSPTPPGIYEQYV.

The genes are TRBV20-1 and TRBJ2-5; TRBD1 matches 7 bases. The CDR3 consists of 14 residues. Per the germline V gene, CDR1 is DFQATT and CDR2 is SNEGSKA (reference sequence). J lost 5 bases, V lost 3 bases, and 9 bases had no gene match. For the CDR3, the DNA is TGCAGTGCTAGGAGGACAGGAAGGGGTGAGACCCAGTACTTC. It specifies CSARRTGRGETQYF.

The chain uses TRBV27 and TRBJ2-7; TRBD2 matches at 7 bases. This CDR3 spans 13 amino acids. J was trimmed by 4 bases and V by 5 bases; bases with no gene match: 5. CDR1 is MNHEY, CDR2 SMNVEV, per germline (reference sequence). The CDR3 spells CASSRTRSYEQYF. The CDR3 DNA reads as TGTGCCAGCAGTCGGACTAGGTCTTACGAGCAGTACTTC.

The rearrangement links TRBV9 to TRBJ2-1, with a possible D match to TRBD2 (6 bases). V was trimmed by 0 bases and J by 0 bases, leaving 10 bases between them. From germline, CDR1 is SGDLS and CDR2 YYNGEE. The CDR3 is 16 residues long. As DNA, the CDR3 is TGTGCCAGCAGCGTAGGAGGGAGGAGCTCCTACAATGAGCAGTTCTTC. Encoded protein: CASSVGGRSSYNEQFF.

The sample holds one count of this clonotype. The chain is built from TRBV25-1 and TRBJ1-5; 8 positions match TRBD1. V lost 1 base, J lost 6 bases, and 8 bases stayed unmatched. Germline CDR1 MGHDK, CDR2 SYGVNS. This CDR3 spans 16 amino acids. DNA for the CDR3: TGTGCCAGCAGTGAATCGACAGGGGTGTTTGGTCAGCCCCAGCATTTT. Translating gives CASSESTGVFGQPQHF.